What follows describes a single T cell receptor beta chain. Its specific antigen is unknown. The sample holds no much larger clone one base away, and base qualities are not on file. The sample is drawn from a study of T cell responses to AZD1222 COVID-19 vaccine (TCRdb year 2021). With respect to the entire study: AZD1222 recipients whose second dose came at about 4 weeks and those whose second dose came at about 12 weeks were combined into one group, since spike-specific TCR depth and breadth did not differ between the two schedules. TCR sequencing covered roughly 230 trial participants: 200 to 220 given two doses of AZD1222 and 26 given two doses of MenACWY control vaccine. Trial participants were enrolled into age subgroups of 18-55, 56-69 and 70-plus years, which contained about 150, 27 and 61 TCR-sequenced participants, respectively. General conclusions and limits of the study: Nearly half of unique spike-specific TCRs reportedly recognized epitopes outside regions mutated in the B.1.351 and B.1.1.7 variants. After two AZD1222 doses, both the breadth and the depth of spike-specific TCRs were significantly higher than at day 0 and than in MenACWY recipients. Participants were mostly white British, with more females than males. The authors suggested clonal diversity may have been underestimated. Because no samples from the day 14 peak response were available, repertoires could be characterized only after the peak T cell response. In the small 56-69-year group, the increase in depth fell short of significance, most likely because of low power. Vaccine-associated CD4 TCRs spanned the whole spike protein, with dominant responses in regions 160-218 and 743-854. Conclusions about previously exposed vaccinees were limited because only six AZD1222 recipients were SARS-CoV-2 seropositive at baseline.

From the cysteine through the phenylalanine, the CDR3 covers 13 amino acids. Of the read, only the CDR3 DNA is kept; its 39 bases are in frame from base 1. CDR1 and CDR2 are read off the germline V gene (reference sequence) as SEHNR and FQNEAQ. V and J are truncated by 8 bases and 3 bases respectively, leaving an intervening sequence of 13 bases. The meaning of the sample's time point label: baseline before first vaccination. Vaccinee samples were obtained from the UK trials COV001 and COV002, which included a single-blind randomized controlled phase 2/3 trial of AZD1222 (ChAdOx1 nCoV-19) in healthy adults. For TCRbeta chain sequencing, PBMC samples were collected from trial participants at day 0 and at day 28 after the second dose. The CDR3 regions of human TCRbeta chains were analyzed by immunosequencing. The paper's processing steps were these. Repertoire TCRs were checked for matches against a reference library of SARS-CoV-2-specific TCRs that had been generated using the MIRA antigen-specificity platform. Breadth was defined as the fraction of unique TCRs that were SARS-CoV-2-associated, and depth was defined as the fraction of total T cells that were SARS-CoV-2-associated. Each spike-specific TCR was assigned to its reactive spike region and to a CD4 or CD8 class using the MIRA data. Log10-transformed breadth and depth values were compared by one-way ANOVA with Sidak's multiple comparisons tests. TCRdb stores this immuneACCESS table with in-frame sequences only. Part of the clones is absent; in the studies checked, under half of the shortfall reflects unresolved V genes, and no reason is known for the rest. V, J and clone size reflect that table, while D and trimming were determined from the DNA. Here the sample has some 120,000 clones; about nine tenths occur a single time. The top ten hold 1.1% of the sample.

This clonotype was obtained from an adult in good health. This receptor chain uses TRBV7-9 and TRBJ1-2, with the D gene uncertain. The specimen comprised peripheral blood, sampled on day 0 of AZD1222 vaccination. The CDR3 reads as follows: CASRAESYYGYTF. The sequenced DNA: TGTGCCAGCCGGGCGGAGTCTTACTATGGCTACACCTTC.